This T cell receptor (beta chain) was observed in a study of T-cell memory formation after mild COVID-19. Study details: TCR clusters were mostly donor specific. Study outcomes and limitations: The finding that pre-infection memory included some responding clones suggested that cross-reactive memory joined. Among clones peaking at day 37 in the second wave, SARS-CoV-2 specificity remained unconfirmed.

Points on this clonotype: The antigen remains unidentified.

TCRdb redid the calling of the 5' RACE reads with MiXCR, one entry per CDR3 protein. The top ten hold about 4% of the sample, which has under 300,000 distinct CDR3 sequences, about a sixth seen once. Germline CDR1 is KGHSH and CDR2 is LQKENI. The ends were cut back, 1 base at V and 4 bases at J, with 4 bases in the middle. This CDR3 is built from 12 residues. This clonotype originated in a man aged 18 to 29 who had mild COVID-19 (a few samples of this study predate the infection). Cell type and time point are not known. The sample was PBMCs or a T cell subset sorted from them (not recorded which). The rearrangement links TRBV18 to TRBJ1-1; D gene ambiguous. The CDR3 coding sequence is TGTGCCAGCTCACCACGGAGCACTGAAGCTTTCTTT. Amino acids: CASSPRSTEAFF. The full variable domain, its missing parts supplied by reference TRBV18 and TRBJ1-1, is NAGVMQNPRHLVRRRGQEARLRCSPMKGHSHVYWYRQLPEEGLKFMVYLQKENIIDESGMPKERFSAEFPKEGPSILRIQQVVRGDSAAYFCASSPRSTEAFFGQGTRLTVV.